The rows below give T cell receptor beta chains drawn from one sample of a study of shared clonotypes between healthy human individuals. Libraries were prepared by immunoSEQ multiplex PCR; TCRdb keeps only in-frame clonotypes and omits some of them. The data show about 2 million clones, roughly 95% seen once. Sequencing input: naive CD8+ T cells sorted from blood. Receptor source: a man aged 18 to 35 in good health. Both conserved end residues are part of each CDR3. Fields, in order: CDR3 protein, J gene, clone size, V gene. Clone size is not always given. Where it is, it says once, few, many or a class for expanded clones.

CDR3 protein: CASWEGNTIYF
J gene: TRBJ1-3
clone size: once
V gene: TRBV2

CDR3 protein: CASSEASWVGQGGGETQYF
J gene: TRBJ2-5
clone size: NA
V gene: TRBV2

CDR3 protein: CASSKQGHGELFF
J gene: TRBJ2-2
clone size: few
V gene: TRBV27

CDR3 protein: CASSQGAGYEQYF
J gene: TRBJ2-7
clone size: NA
V gene: TRBV4-1

CDR3 protein: CASSPRTSGSIGELFF
J gene: TRBJ2-2
clone size: NA
V gene: TRBV5-4

CDR3 protein: CASSRAGQGFYEQYF
J gene: TRBJ2-7
clone size: NA
V gene: TRBV18

CDR3 protein: CASSETVNTEAFF
J gene: TRBJ1-1
clone size: NA
V gene: TRBV2

CDR3 protein: CAWSVPAGSSYEQYF
J gene: TRBJ2-7
clone size: NA
V gene: TRBV30

CDR3 protein: CASSQDREEETQYF
J gene: TRBJ2-5
clone size: NA
V gene: TRBV4-1

CDR3 protein: CASSHRTSGTYEQYF
J gene: TRBJ2-7
clone size: once
V gene: TRBV4-1

CDR3 protein: CASSYEGGVPGELFF
J gene: TRBJ2-2
clone size: NA
V gene: TRBV5-1